Given below is one TCR beta chain in context. What this receptor recognizes is not known. No much larger clone is present one base from it, and per-base qualities are unavailable. The data originate from a study of T-cell memory formation after mild COVID-19 (TCRdb year 2021). Regarding the complete study: TCR sequence clusters from the two donors were found to be largely donor specific. The cohort was made up of two young adult volunteers, one female and one male, who were previously healthy. In two donors, T-cell clones that expanded and contracted after mild COVID-19 were followed by sequencing TCRalpha and TCRbeta repertoires longitudinally. The investigation overall reported the following: SARS-CoV-2 specificity of the second-wave clones peaking on day 37 was not confirmed. Some responding clones were detected in pre-infection memory, suggesting pre-existing cross-reactive memory T cells joined the SARS-CoV-2 response. Contracting CD4+ clones were located mainly in the CM and EM memory subsets, whereas CD8+ clones were found to be enriched in EMRA. Clones that contracted from day 15 to 85 showed balanced CD4/CD8 phenotypes, whereas a second wave of clones that expanded from day 15 to 37 leaned towards CD4+. Only a couple of mild cases were covered in the study, and larger cohorts including severe cases with pre-infection samples were considered necessary.

Spanning cysteine to phenylalanine, the CDR3 consists of 14 amino acids. Only CDR3 DNA remains: 42 bases, in frame from the first base. After removal of 7 bases from V and 4 bases from J, the junction retains 6 bases not matched to a gene. The sequencing machine was an Illumina NovaSeq 6000. TCRalpha and TCRbeta cDNA libraries were built by 5'RACE with constant-segment primers, adding sample barcodes and unique molecular identifiers. RNA was extracted from every sample with Trizol reagent. Amplification of the libraries took two PCR steps, and the second step added a second sample barcode plus Illumina TruSeq adapters. Libraries were sequenced on an Illumina NovaSeq with 2 x 150 bp paired-end reads. As for the authors' bioinformatics: The reads were demultiplexed and collapsed into UMI-guided consensus sequences using migec v1.2.7. With mixcr v2.1.11, UMI consensuses were aligned to TRA and TRB V and J templates and assembled into clonotypes. A clonotype was counted as expanded or contracted only when both edgeR and NoisET called the clonotype significant, with the noise models trained on biological replicates. For edgeR calls, the cutoffs were a false discovery rate-adjusted p below 0.01 and a log2 fold-change threshold of 1. As an exploratory analysis of dynamics, PCA with hierarchical clustering was applied to max-normalized trajectories of the 1000 most abundant clonotypes. Each responding clone was given a CD4 or CD8 phenotype based on the CD4+ and CD8+ repertoires, which had been sequenced separately. TCRdb took the public reads, trimmed them with fastp at Q25, ran MiXCR for clone calling and kept in-frame beta chains. Rows merge per CDR3 protein into single entries with the most common DNA and genes. The V and J calls, along with clone size, are taken from TCRdb and not from the paper's own processing. For this sample there are 100,000 to 150,000 distinct CDR3 sequences; approximately 17% appear just once. Clones ranked in the top ten supply 4% to 6% of the sample.

PBMCs were isolated by Ficoll-Paque density gradient centrifugation. The specimen was PBMCs or a T cell subset sorted from them (not recorded which). This TCR derives from a man aged 18 to 29 who had mild COVID-19 (a few samples of this study predate the infection). The sample titles of this study are shuffled in the database, so cell type and time point are left out; the donor was told from shared clones. The chain is assembled from TRBV12-3 or TRBV12-4 and TRBJ1-4, with TRBD1 identical over 7 junction bases. The nucleotides are TGTGCCAGCACGAGACAGGGCTATAATGAAAAACTGTTTTTT. This gives the protein CASTRQGYNEKLFF.